The source of this T cell receptor beta chain is a study of metastatic and nonmetastatic thyroid tumors. General study results and limits: In blood and tumor, TCR beta diversity was reportedly significantly higher in malignant thyroid tumors than in benign nodules.

The length of the CDR3 is 15 residues. In germline, CDR1 is MNHNS, CDR2 SASEGT. After removal of 10 bases from V and 2 bases from J, the junction contained 10 bases not matched to a gene. This clone has a handful of counts. Its specificity is unknown. Authors' processing steps: Between-group CDR3 differences, defined by clinicopathological status, yielded a distant-metastasis classifier for papillary thyroid cancer. TCRdb re-clonotyped the PCR reads via MiXCR. The V and J calls and clone size are TCRdb's, not the authors'. The sample has 70,000 or so clones; more than 13% are singletons. All patients were untreated before thyroid surgery.

The sequencing sample was made of blood. V usage is TRBV6-1 and J usage is TRBJ2-1, with 8 bases aligning to TRBD2. This TCR came from a male donor with papillary thyroid cancer or a benign thyroid nodule (not recorded which). Some clones in this sample may be carry-over from other donors' samples. The CDR3 region is CATPARGGAYNEQFF. In DNA, the CDR3 is TGTGCCACCCCCGCCCGGGGGGGGGCCTACAATGAGCAGTTCTTC.